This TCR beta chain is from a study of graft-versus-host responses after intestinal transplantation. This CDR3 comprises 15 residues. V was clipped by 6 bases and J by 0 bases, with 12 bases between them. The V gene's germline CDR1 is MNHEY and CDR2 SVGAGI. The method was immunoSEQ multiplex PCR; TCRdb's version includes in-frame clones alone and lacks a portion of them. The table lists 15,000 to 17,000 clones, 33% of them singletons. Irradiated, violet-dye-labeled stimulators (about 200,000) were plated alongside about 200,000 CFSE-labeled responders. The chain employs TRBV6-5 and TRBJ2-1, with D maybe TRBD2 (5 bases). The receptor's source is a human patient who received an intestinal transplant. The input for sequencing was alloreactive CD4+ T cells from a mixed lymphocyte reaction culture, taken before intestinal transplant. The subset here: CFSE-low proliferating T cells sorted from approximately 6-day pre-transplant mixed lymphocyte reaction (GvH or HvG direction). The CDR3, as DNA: TGTGCCAGCAGGCCGGGGAGTAGCTCCTACAATGAGCAGTTCTTC. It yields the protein CASRPGSSSYNEQFF.